Listed below are T cell receptor beta chains from one sample, sequenced in a study of T cell responses to AZD1222 COVID-19 vaccine. Generated by immunoSEQ multiplex PCR, the TCRdb table keeps only in-frame clones and is missing some. The sample data list about 140,000 clones. Material: peripheral blood. Every receptor here comes from an adult in good health. Each CDR3 is given with its conserved first and last residue. The order of the fields is V gene, J gene, CDR3 length, D gene, CDR3 DNA, CDR3 protein. A D gene is named only where the DNA matches it firmly.

>TRBV5-4|TRBJ2-2|13|NA
TGTGCCAGCAGCTTGTGGACCACCGGGGAGCTGTTTTTT
CASSLWTTGELFF
>TRBV11-3|TRBJ2-5|15|NA
TGTGCCAGCGGCTCCTGGAACGGGCCGCAAGAGACCCAGTACTTC
CASGSWNGPQETQYF
>TRBV6-4|TRBJ2-2|15|TRBD1
TGTGCCAGCAGACCAGACAGGGGAAGCACCGGGGAGCTGTTTTTT
CASRPDRGSTGELFF
>TRBV30|TRBJ1-2|14|NA
TGTGCCCTCCACCGCGTGGGGGGGAACTATGGCTACACCTTC
CALHRVGGNYGYTF
>TRBV5-1|TRBJ1-2|14|NA
TGCGCCAGCAGCTTGGCTATTAGGCCTGGCGGCTACACCTTC
CASSLAIRPGGYTF
>TRBV23-1|TRBJ1-1|15|NA
TGCGCCAGCAGTTATTCGACAGGCCCGAGCACTGAAGCTTTCTTT
CASSYSTGPSTEAFF
>TRBV4-1|TRBJ1-2|16|TRBD1
TGCGCCAGCAGCCAAGATTTCGAGACAGGGAACTATGGCTACACCTTC
CASSQDFETGNYGYTF
>TRBV29-1|TRBJ2-6|13|NA
TGCAGCGTTGCAGGGTCTGGGGCCAACGTCCTGACTTTC
CSVAGSGANVLTF
>TRBV12-3/TRBV12-4|TRBJ1-1|13|NA
TGTGCCAGCAACCACATAGGGGGGACTGAAGCTTTCTTT
CASNHIGGTEAFF
>TRBV7-2|TRBJ1-2|14|NA
TGTGCCAGCAGCTGGGACGGGACAACGGGTGGCTACACCTTC
CASSWDGTTGGYTF
>TRBV9|TRBJ2-2|16|NA
TGTGCCAGCAGCGTAGTAGCCGGCTCGAACACCGGGGAGCTGTTTTTT
CASSVVAGSNTGELFF
>TRBV7-2|TRBJ2-6|17|NA
TGTGCCAGCAGCCCGATTCGCAGGGTGGCTGGGGCCAACGTCCTGACTTTC
CASSPIRRVAGANVLTF
>TRBV5-4|TRBJ1-2|14|NA
TGTGCCAGCAGCCTAACGGACGGGAACTATGGCTACACCTTC
CASSLTDGNYGYTF
>TRBV2|TRBJ1-6|12|NA
TGTGCCAGCAGTTTAGCGAATTCACCCCTCCACTTT
CASSLANSPLHF
>TRBV20-1|TRBJ1-4|10|NA
TGCAGTGCGTCGAGTGAAAAACTGTTTTTT
CSASSEKLFF